The 21 T cell receptor beta chains in this list originate from one sample, sequenced in a study of T-cell reconstitution after alpha-beta-depleted transplantation in children (dated by TCRdb to about 2016). Receptor amplification or capture employed PCR. The instrument was an Illumina HiSeq 2500. Molecular barcoding was employed in the preparation of TCR libraries, with unique molecular identifiers being used to normalize TCRbeta repertoire quantification. In TCRdb, the public reads were trimmed at Q25 with fastp and aligned with MiXCR, with productive beta chains retained. Rows merge per CDR3 protein into single entries with the most common DNA and genes. The sample table holds about 900,000 distinct CDR3 sequences, of which around 30% were seen once. Approximately 30% of the sample goes to the ten largest clones. Per the publication, the treatment or condition label means: allogeneic hematopoietic cell transplantation with graft depleted of TCRalphabeta T cells and CD19 B cells.

This specimen was PBMCs, mostly from graft donor cells, taken 360 days after TCRalphabeta/CD19-depleted stem cell transplant. These receptors originate from a boy in the first two years of life who had a stem cell transplant for SCID, so the T cells may come from the graft donor.

The V and J genes are TRBV19 and TRBJ1-1, with a possible D match to TRBD1 (5 bases). This CDR3 has 15 residues. The V gene's germline CDR1 is LNHDA and CDR2 SQIVND (reference sequence). V lost 6 bases and J lost 3, with 17 bases in between. The CDR3 sequence: CASRGTQFLDTEAFF. DNA of the CDR3: TGTGCCAGTAGGGGGACCCAGTTCTTGGACACTGAAGCTTTCTTT.

The CDR3 DNA is TGTGCCAGCAGCTTATATTCTAGCACCCAGTACTTC. Translating gives CASSLYSSTQYF. This chain connects TRBV7-2 to TRBJ2-5; tentative D call: TRBD2 (5 bases). V gave up 2 bases and J gave up 8 bases, with 9 bases separating them. The germline CDR1 and CDR2 sequences are SGHTA and FQGNSA. The CDR3 length is 12 residues.

This clonotype was seen only a few times. The chain uses TRBV14 and TRBJ2-2; D not resolved. The CDR3 has 16 residues. From germline, CDR1 is SGHDN and CDR2 FVKESK. V lost 6 bases to trimming and J lost 4 bases, with 18 bases between them. CDR3 amino acids: CASSPPNKQITGELFF. Written as DNA, the CDR3 is TGTGCCAGCAGTCCGCCCAATAAACAGATCACCGGGGAGCTGTTTTTT.

In its sample, this clonotype was seen many times. This chain connects TRBV4-3 to TRBJ2-1; no definite D call. The CDR3 length is 9 residues. Germline-derived CDR1 and CDR2 are LGHNA and YSLEER. Trimming pared 5 bases from V and 10 bases from J, leaving 3 bases between. The CDR3 DNA sequence: TGCGCCAGCAGCACGGAGCAGTTCTTC. This translates into CASSTEQFF.

CDR3 bases: TGTGCCGGGACACCTGCGGGGGCCTACGAGCAGTACTTC. Protein: CAGTPAGAYEQYF. The chain combines TRBV6-1 with TRBJ2-7; D is possibly TRBD2 (7 bases). The germline V and J ends were trimmed by 11 bases and 2 bases, with 16 bases remaining between them. Per germline, CDR1 MNHNS and CDR2 SASEGT. The CDR3 sequence is 13 residues long.

This clonotype was counted between two and nine times. The chain links TRBV15 to TRBJ2-6; no firm D call. The V and J ends lost 0 bases and 6 bases respectively, with 6 bases between them. This CDR3 comprises 14 residues. Germline CDR1 and CDR2: LNHNV and YYDKDF (reference sequence). The DNA for the CDR3 is TGTGCCACCAGCAGAGAGGGGAAGGCCAACGTCCTGACTTTC. Its translation: CATSREGKANVLTF. Full variable domain (outside the CDR3, taken from reference TRBV15 and TRBJ2-6): DAMVIQNPRYQVTQFGKPVTLSCSQTLNHNVMYWYQQKSSQAPKLLFHYYDKDFNNEADTPDNFQSRRPNTSFCFLDIRSPGLGDTAMYLCATSREGKANVLTFGAGSRLTVL.

This clonotype turned up a few times. The J gene is TRBJ1-1, the V gene TRBV5-1; D is possibly TRBD1 (5 bases). The CDR3 spans 14 residues. Deletions cut 0 bases from V and 4 bases from J, with 10 bases between. The V gene's germline CDR1 is SGHRS and CDR2 YFSETQ. Here the CDR3 DNA reads TGCGCCAGCAGCTTGGATCTGGGACTCACTGAAGCTTTCTTT. This codes for CASSLDLGLTEAFF.

The V gene is TRBV7-2, the J gene TRBJ2-1; D ambiguous. V was cut by 5 bases and J by 10 bases, with 15 bases left in between. Germline CDR1 SGHTA, CDR2 FQGNSA. This CDR3 has 13 residues. The CDR3 loop is CASSTRRVLEQFF. The DNA for the CDR3 is TGTGCCAGCAGCACCCGCCGGGTCCTAGAGCAGTTCTTC.

This clonotype has just a few counts. V gene TRBV6-5 combines with J gene TRBJ1-1; D gene ambiguous. This CDR3 has 12 amino acids. Looked up from germline, CDR1 is MNHEY and CDR2 is SVGAGI. The ends were cut back, 6 bases at V and 2 bases at J, with 7 bases in the middle. CDR3 protein: CASRTTNTEAFF. The CDR3 nucleotides are TGTGCCAGCAGAACCACTAACACTGAAGCTTTCTTT.

V gene TRBV12-3 or TRBV12-4 combines with J gene TRBJ1-1, with a possible D match to TRBD1 (5 bases). This CDR3 has 14 amino acids. Trimming removed 6 bases from V and 4 bases from J, with 15 bases in between. This chain's CDR3 is CASRRGSLGTEAFF. CDR3 nucleotides: TGTGCCAGCAGACGGGGGTCCCTCGGCACTGAAGCTTTCTTT.

This clonotype was seen more than once but under ten times. The V call is TRBV29-1, the J call TRBJ2-7; 9 bases map to TRBD1. CDR1 and CDR2 (germline): SQVTM, ANQGSEA. V lost 6 bases to trimming and J lost 2 bases; unmatched junction nucleotides: 17. This CDR3 spans 17 amino acids. CDR3 residues: CSVSGTVKQGAPYEQYF. CDR3 in DNA: TGCAGCGTCTCGGGGACAGTTAAACAGGGGGCTCCCTACGAGCAGTACTTC.

This clonotype was counted ten times or more. This rearrangement joins TRBV29-1 to TRBJ2-7; weak D call: TRBD1 (5 bases). The CDR3 has 12 residues. Trimming shortened V by 7 bases and J by 6 bases, and 16 bases separated the two germline ends. Germline V gene data show CDR1 as SQVTM and CDR2 as ANQGSEA. CDR3 DNA: TGCAGCGCTGCCCTGGACATCAGCGAGCAGTACTTC. As protein: CSAALDISEQYF.

This clonotype was seen just once. V and J are TRBV29-1 and TRBJ2-5; 12 bases match TRBD2. The junction had 10 bases not matched to a gene; V was cut back by 4 bases and J by 7 bases. This CDR3 region has 15 residues. Per the germline V gene, CDR1 is SQVTM and CDR2 is ANQGSEA. This CDR3 reads CSVGTSGAIRGTQYF. The CDR3 bases are TGCAGCGTTGGGACTAGCGGGGCGATCAGGGGGACCCAGTACTTC.

V gene TRBV20-1 combines with J gene TRBJ2-1; 10 nucleotides align to TRBD2. The V gene's germline CDR1 is DFQATT and CDR2 SNEGSKA (reference sequence). The CDR3 runs to 15 residues. Germline trimming cut 1 base from V and 8 bases from J; bases unmatched to any gene: 8. The CDR3 region has the DNA TGCAGTGCTAGAGTAGGAGCGGGGGGGCCCTATGAGCAGTTCTTC. Its protein is CSARVGAGGPYEQFF.

The rearrangement joins TRBV24-1 to TRBJ2-3; 7 bases are a match to TRBD2. V lost 3 bases and J lost 2; bases outside the gene matches: 7. This CDR3 spans 16 amino acids. The germline V gene encodes CDR1 KGHDR and CDR2 SFDVKD. The CDR3 protein is CATSDGGVKATDTQYF. CDR3 bases: TGTGCCACCAGTGATGGGGGGGTGAAGGCCACAGATACGCAGTATTTT.

In its sample, this clonotype was seen a few times. The CDR3 loop reads CASSGDRQPQHF. As DNA, the CDR3 is TGTGCCAGCAGTGGGGACAGGCAGCCCCAGCATTTT. The chain employs TRBV28 and TRBJ1-5; 8 bases are shared with TRBD1. The CDR3 is made up of 12 amino acids. The germline CDR1 and CDR2 sequences are MDHEN and SYDVKM. J lost 7 bases, V lost 5 bases, and 1 base had no gene match.

This clonotype was recorded many times. Being one base from a much bigger clone, this may be a read error. The rearrangement uses TRBV5-1 and TRBJ2-1; D possibly uses TRBD1 or TRBD2 (6 bases each). This CDR3 is built from 15 residues. Germline values: CDR1 SGHRS, CDR2 YFSETQ. The CDR3 loop reads CASSLGGNSYNEQFF. CDR3 coding DNA: TGTGCCAGCAGCTTAGGGGGGAACTCCTACAATGAGCAGTTCTTC.

The J gene is TRBJ1-2, the V gene TRBV12-3 or TRBV12-4, with TRBD1 matching 7 bases. V lost 2 bases to trimming and J lost 7 bases; unmatched junction nucleotides: 10. There are 15 residues in the CDR3. CDR3 sequence: CASSLWDSWEGGYTF. In DNA, the CDR3 is TGTGCCAGCAGTTTATGGGACAGTTGGGAGGGTGGCTACACCTTC.

This clonotype has only one observation. In DNA, the CDR3 is TGTGCCAGCAGGCTTACAGGGAGGGGAGACGAAAAACTGTTTTTT. Translated: CASRLTGRGDEKLFF. This chain joins TRBV2 and TRBJ1-4, with D possibly TRBD1 on 6 matching bases. The germline gives CDR1 SNHLY, CDR2 FYNNEI. V was clipped by 6 bases and J by 8 bases, with 19 bases between them. The CDR3 is made up of 15 amino acids.

There are a few counts of this clonotype. J is TRBJ2-1 and V is TRBV19; TRBD2 might be the D (7 bases). The CDR3 length is 15 residues. From germline, CDR1 is LNHDA and CDR2 SQIVND (reference sequence). The V and J ends lost 8 bases and 6 bases respectively, with 20 bases between them. The DNA of the CDR3 is TGTGCCAGTCGGCCTGGGGGGGCGCAGGGCAATGAGCAGTTCTTC. As protein: CASRPGGAQGNEQFF.

The chain couples TRBV5-1 to TRBJ2-2, with TRBD2 as a possible D gene (6 bases). V gave up 3 bases and J gave up 6 bases, with 21 bases separating them. Looked up from germline, CDR1 is SGHRS and CDR2 is YFSETQ. This CDR3 comprises 17 residues. CDR3 sequence (DNA): TGCGCCAGCAGCTCGGTACCCGGGGGTAACCCCGCCGGGGAGCTGTTTTTT. Its translation is CASSSVPGGNPAGELFF.